This TCR beta chain comes out of a study of T cell clonality in common variable immunodeficiency (dated by TCRdb to the mid-2010s). Standard criteria, namely reduction of serum IgG, IgA and/or IgM below the normal range together with specific antibody deficiency, were applied for the diagnosis of CVID. A total of 44 subjects (approximately 15 female and around 29 male; age range roughly 9 to 65 years, mean age 40) were included in the CVID group. Predominantly Caucasian heritage was noted among both the CVID patients and the healthy controls. Replacement immunoglobulin therapy had been administered to all CVID subjects for at least one year at the time of study participation. At the time of blood collection, no CVID subject was ill or was being treated with immunomodulatory or immunosuppressive medication. Heparinized peripheral whole blood samples of about 5 to 8.5 ml were obtained from each donor. TCRbeta CDR3 repertoires were sequenced from genomic DNA of adults with common variable immune deficiency (CVID) and healthy adult controls. Diluted blood was density-centrifuged over Hypaque 1077 or Ficoll-Paque to isolate peripheral blood mononuclear cells. Genomic DNA was extracted from unsorted mononuclear cells by Qiagen column purification or by a centrifugation-based method.

On the study overall, not on this receptor specifically: Although equal DNA input was used, an average of about 85,000 unique sequences per sample was obtained for controls, compared with approximately 32,000 for CVID samples. The authors noted that sequencing repertoires of T cell subpopulations would be needed to clarify what caused the increased clonality in CVID. Correlations of repertoire features with clinical complications were constrained by heterogeneity among patients within the CVID cohort. Healthy controls shared more TCRbeta clones with each other than CVID subjects shared among themselves (p < 0.0001). TCRbeta clonality was higher in CVID subjects than in healthy controls (t-test p = 0.018), and the increase was most characteristic of about a third of subjects. Reportedly, TCRbeta sequences from CVID had fewer deletions and N-nucleotide insertions, and highly modified clones with 13 or more V deletions were absent from CVID.

For CDR1 and CDR2, the germline V gene (reference sequence) lists DFQATT and SNEGSKA. There are 13 amino acids in the CDR3, from cysteine to phenylalanine inclusive. The DNA covers only part of the CDR3, 30 bases in frame from base 1. For sequencing input, CVID and control samples contributed equivalent amounts of genomic DNA. For every sample, a 60 bp segment covering the rearranged TCRbeta CDR3 region was amplified and then sequenced. The immunoSEQ assay, a bias-corrected multiplex PCR combined with high-throughput sequencing, was used for TCRbeta amplification. The authors' pipeline ran thus. Each unique nucleotide sequence was treated as a clone and annotated with V, D and J genes, copy number and frequency. Sequences were labeled productive if in frame, and non-productive if out of frame or containing stop codons. Clonality was calculated from Shannon's entropy as previously described. Mean CDR3 Kyte-Doolittle hydropathy was derived from the predicted amino acid sequences of productive clones. Scaled V gene usage was hierarchically clustered using Manhattan distance and complete linkage with the R hclust function. Sharing of clones by CDR3 amino acid sequence was evaluated by resampling 12 repertoires per group over 100 rounds. Repertoires were searched for 60 to 80 published EBV-specific and a few hundred published CMV-specific TCRbeta sequences. A couple of CVID samples that yielded fewer than 10,000 sequences were excluded from the analysis, so around 40 CVID repertoires were retained. Drawn from immuneACCESS, this table holds only the in-frame rearrangements with V and J called that TCRdb kept. Clones are partly lost; checked studies trace under half to an unresolved V gene and leave the rest unexplained. V, J and clone size reflect that table, while D and trimming were determined from the DNA. The table gives about 18,000 clones for this sample, with none occurring only once. Of the sample, more than 2% falls within the top ten clones.

This clone was seen at least ten times. Its specific antigen is unknown. Read data end 3 residues before the CDR3 end; the end is taken from the germline J gene. The clonotype was recovered from a human donor with common variable immunodeficiency. The chain is encoded by TRBV20-1 joined to TRBJ2-5; the D gene identity is not certain. The sample comprised peripheral blood mononuclear cells. The CDR3 DNA, read in part, is TGCAGTGCTATTGTCGTTTCCGCAGGAACC. This codes for CSAIVVSAGT. The full CDR3 sequence reads CSAIVVSAGTQYF.